This is a list of T cell receptor beta chains from one sample in a study of blood T cell repertoires in COVID-19. The table came from immunoSEQ multiplex PCR; TCRdb's copy has only in-frame clones and leaves some out. In the table there are roughly 330,000 clones, 86% of which are singletons. Material for sequencing was peripheral blood. The receptors come from a woman aged 45-65 years with acute or convalescent COVID-19. CDR3s include the opening cysteine and the closing phenylalanine or tryptophan. The order of the fields is D gene, J gene, V gene, clone size, CDR3 protein, CDR3 DNA. A D gene is named only where the DNA matches it firmly. Part of the rows lack a size; the others show once, few, many or a class for expanded clones.

TRBD2,TRBJ2-3,TRBV29-1,.,CSVDSGRSEDTQYF,TGCAGCGTTGATAGCGGGAGGTCGGAAGATACGCAGTATTTT
TRBD1,TRBJ1-2,TRBV7-3,once,CASSFDRGGGYTF,TGTGCCAGCAGCTTCGACAGGGGAGGCGGCTACACCTTC
.,TRBJ2-7,TRBV5-1,.,CASSPGTGRVEQYF,TGCGCCAGCAGCCCCGGGACTGGCCGCGTAGAGCAGTACTTC
TRBD1,TRBJ1-3,TRBV19,.,CASTYTRDRAGNTIYF,TGTGCCAGTACCTACACCCGGGACAGAGCTGGAAACACCATATATTTT
.,TRBJ1-1,TRBV6-5,.,CASHQDPQPNTEAFF,TGTGCCAGCCACCAGGATCCTCAGCCGAACACTGAAGCTTTCTTT
.,TRBJ1-1,TRBV7-9,.,CASNRGRGSLNTEAFF,TGTGCCAGCAATCGGGGCAGGGGTTCCTTGAACACTGAAGCTTTCTTT
.,TRBJ2-4,TRBV25-1,once,CASTDTRRIENIQYF,TGTGCCAGCACCGACACCCGGAGGATTGAAAACATTCAGTACTTC
.,TRBJ2-7,TRBV29-1,.,CSVEDPSVGGEQYF,TGCAGCGTTGAAGATCCCTCGGTGGGGGGCGAGCAGTACTTC
.,TRBJ1-1,TRBV7-8,.,CASSSDQNIINGVWFF,TGTGCCAGCAGCTCCGACCAAAATATAATTAACGGGGTATGGTTCTTT
TRBD1,TRBJ2-7,TRBV6-1,.,CASSVRNIGTGVYEQYF,TGTGCCAGCAGTGTTAGAAACATAGGGACAGGGGTCTACGAGCAGTACTTC
TRBD1,TRBJ2-7,TRBV10-3,.,CAISEDGTVSYEQYF,TGTGCCATCAGTGAGGACGGGACAGTCTCCTACGAGCAGTACTTC
TRBD1,TRBJ2-1,TRBV11-3,once,CASSLGAGGSYNEQFF,TGTGCCAGCAGCTTAGGGGCAGGGGGTTCCTACAATGAGCAGTTCTTC
.,TRBJ2-1,TRBV6-6,.,CASSSVEQFF,TGTGCCAGCAGTTCGGTGGAGCAGTTCTTC
TRBD1,TRBJ1-2,TRBV30,.,CAWSSQQGGGYGYTF,TGTGCCTGGAGTAGCCAACAGGGGGGAGGATATGGCTACACCTTC
.,TRBJ1-2,TRBV28,.,CASSLSLSNYGYTF,TGTGCCAGCAGTTTATCGTTATCTAACTATGGCTACACCTTC
.,TRBJ2-7,TRBV28,once,CASSLGQESYEQYF,TGTGCCAGCAGTTTAGGCCAGGAATCCTACGAGCAGTACTTC
.,TRBJ1-5,TRBV24-1,few,CATSEGGNQPQHF,TGTGCCACTAGTGAAGGGGGCAATCAGCCCCAGCATTTT
TRBD1,TRBJ2-5,TRBV3-1/TRBV3-2,once,CASSQRGQGETQYF,TGTGCCAGCAGCCAAAGGGGGCAGGGAGAGACCCAGTACTTC
.,TRBJ1-3,TRBV9,.,CASSVGGALLSSGNTIYF,TGTGCCAGCAGCGTGGGAGGGGCCCTCCTCAGCTCTGGAAACACCATATATTTT
.,TRBJ2-5,TRBV5-4,.,CASSFPGGRGETQYF,TGTGCCAGCAGCTTCCCAGGGGGGCGAGGAGAGACCCAGTACTTC
TRBD1,TRBJ1-2,TRBV25-1,.,CASSDPRTGDSYGYTF,TGTGCCAGCAGTGACCCAAGGACAGGGGATAGCTATGGCTACACCTTC
.,TRBJ2-1,TRBV7-8,.,CASSLARAGKSYNEQFF,TGTGCCAGCAGCTTAGCGAGGGCGGGAAAGTCCTACAATGAGCAGTTCTTC
.,TRBJ1-5,TRBV19,once,CASSIESVWGGNQPQHF,TGTGCCAGTAGTATAGAATCTGTCTGGGGAGGCAATCAGCCCCAGCATTTT
.,TRBJ2-6,TRBV6-5,.,CASRVDSGANVLTF,TGTGCCAGCAGGGTAGACTCTGGGGCCAACGTCCTGACTTTC
TRBD2,TRBJ2-7,TRBV6-5,few,CASSYSASGTYEQYF,TGTGCCAGCAGTTACTCGGCTAGCGGAACATACGAGCAGTACTTC
TRBD2,TRBJ2-3,TRBV6-2/TRBV6-3,.,CASSFSGSTDTQYF,TGTGCCAGCAGTTTTAGCGGGAGCACAGATACGCAGTATTTT
TRBD1,TRBJ2-1,TRBV30,.,CAWSRDRGEVYEQFF,TGTGCCTGGTCCAGGGACAGGGGGGAGGTCTATGAGCAGTTCTTC
TRBD1,TRBJ2-7,TRBV28,.,CASRGQGTSYEQYF,TGTGCCAGCAGGGGACAGGGTACTTCCTACGAGCAGTACTTC
TRBD2,TRBJ2-3,TRBV7-9,.,CASSPGLSTDTQYF,TGTGCCAGCAGCCCGGGACTAAGCACAGATACGCAGTATTTT
.,TRBJ2-1,TRBV7-2,.,CASSFRRAEGNEQFF,TGTGCCAGCAGCTTCCGTCGGGCCGAGGGTAATGAGCAGTTCTTC
.,TRBJ2-1,TRBV4-1,.,CASSQDLGSWNEQFF,TGCGCCAGCAGCCAAGATCTAGGTTCATGGAATGAGCAGTTCTTC
.,TRBJ1-1,TRBV30,.,CASLGEDTEAFF,TGTGCTTCTCTGGGGGAGGACACTGAAGCTTTCTTT
TRBD2,TRBJ2-1,TRBV7-9,.,CASSSLAGLSSYNEQFF,TGTGCCAGCAGCTCCTTAGCGGGACTGAGCTCCTACAATGAGCAGTTCTTC
TRBD1,TRBJ2-7,TRBV4-3,few,CASSQGGQGRGEQYF,TGCGCCAGCAGCCAAGGAGGACAGGGAAGGGGCGAGCAGTACTTC
TRBD2,TRBJ2-3,TRBV7-9,.,CASSVSGRGTDTQYF,TGTGCCAGCAGCGTAAGCGGGAGAGGCACAGATACGCAGTATTTT
TRBD1,TRBJ2-5,TRBV10-3,.,CAIRAGTGQETQYF,TGTGCCATCAGAGCCGGGACAGGGCAAGAGACCCAGTACTTC
TRBD2,TRBJ2-3,TRBV7-2,.,CASSPYDIAGGRSTDTQYF,TGTGCCAGCAGCCCCTACGACATAGCGGGAGGCCGGAGCACAGATACGCAGTATTTT